The entry that follows covers one T cell receptor beta chain sequence. This entry belongs to a study of blood T cell repertoires in COVID-19. Study context: T cells, B-cell-depleted T cells, or PBMCs supplied cDNA or gDNA.

The protocol was immunoSEQ multiplex PCR, while the TCRdb copy is restricted to in-frame clones and leaves out a portion. The table records fewer than 350,000 clones, 75% to 90% of them present only once. This clonotype was sampled from a woman in her 30s who had been exposed to COVID-19. Sequenced sample: PBMCs or T cells enriched from blood (not recorded which).

CDR3 DNA sequence: TGCGCCAGCAGGCGACAGGGGGCTAACACCGGGGAGCTGTTTTTT. It codes for CASRRQGANTGELFF. V usage is TRBV10-2 and J usage is TRBJ2-2; TRBD1 agrees at 10 bases. V shed 6 bases, J shed 2 bases, and the junction held 3 bases outside the gene matches. CDR1 is WSHSY and CDR2 is SAAADI in the germline V gene. This CDR3 region has 15 residues.